The rows below give T cell receptor beta chains drawn from one sample of a study of blood T cell repertoires in COVID-19. Profiling relied on immunoSEQ multiplex PCR, and the TCRdb table lists in-frame clones only, not all of them. Of 300,000 or so clones listed, around four fifths are singletons. The source material was peripheral blood. Receptors originate from a woman aged 45-60 years with active or convalescent COVID-19. CDR3s leave out the opening cysteine and the closing phenylalanine or tryptophan. Clone size is given for some rows only: seen once, a few or many times, or a class if the clone is expanded.

TRBJ2-7,12,TRBV28,NA,ASTPAGGPYEQY
TRBJ2-5,14,TRBV5-6,NA,ASSFGRVGGQETQY
TRBJ1-1,10,TRBV29-1,NA,SARGPNTEAF
TRBJ2-7,16,TRBV5-4,NA,ASSLGAPLAGGPGEQY
TRBJ2-2,11,TRBV2,NA,ASMGVDTGELF
TRBJ2-5,13,TRBV7-6,NA,ASSRRLAGGETQY
TRBJ2-1,12,TRBV18,once,ASSRDYRYNEQF
TRBJ2-1,14,TRBV19,NA,ASSRIGTSGGNEQF
TRBJ1-6,13,TRBV27,NA,ASSPTTGGNSPLH
TRBJ1-5,14,TRBV2,NA,ASRADRGRGNQPQH
TRBJ2-5,12,TRBV5-1,NA,ASSSLRASETQY
TRBJ2-7,11,TRBV28,NA,ASSSGRLYEQY
TRBJ2-7,17,TRBV18,NA,ASSPRLVSQRPTIYEQY
TRBJ1-3,14,TRBV5-4,NA,ASSLAGQGRTDTIY
TRBJ2-1,13,TRBV28,NA,ASSLRTSGRTLQF
TRBJ2-1,15,TRBV28,NA,ASSYGLAERTYNEQF
TRBJ1-4,12,TRBV7-6,NA,ASSSDTLNEKLF
TRBJ1-4,12,TRBV2,NA,ASRPGGTNEKLF
TRBJ2-2,14,TRBV6-5,NA,ASSFFGRRDTGELF
TRBJ1-4,13,TRBV28,NA,ASSPNRVLNEKLF
TRBJ1-5,13,TRBV6-6,NA,ASTPTGWYYQPQH
TRBJ2-3,15,TRBV4-1,NA,ASSQGGLAGGTDTQY
TRBJ2-2,13,TRBV24-1,NA,ATSTAGGLGGELF
TRBJ2-1,11,TRBV24-1,NA,ATRVGADNEQF
TRBJ1-1,13,TRBV20-1,few,SASTTAGMNTEAF
TRBJ2-5,11,TRBV10-3,NA,ATADRGQETQY
TRBJ1-2,11,TRBV6-5,NA,ASTGVWYYGYT
TRBJ1-1,11,TRBV6-5,NA,ASSLGHRERAF
TRBJ2-7,13,TRBV3-1/TRBV3-2,NA,ASSHTGQGSYEQY
TRBJ2-5,13,TRBV5-4,NA,ASSLRAGGGETQY
TRBJ2-7,12,TRBV21-1,NA,ASSKGGTGYEQY
TRBJ1-1,11,TRBV2,NA,ATQTGVDTEAF
TRBJ1-5,13,TRBV13,NA,ASSLGRRGQQPQH
TRBJ2-3,13,TRBV5-1,NA,ASSWLGGASDTQY
TRBJ2-3,12,TRBV2,NA,ASSRDRGEDTQY
TRBJ2-6,15,TRBV5-1,NA,ASSPGQGATGANVLT
TRBJ2-7,12,TRBV4-1,NA,ASSLTSGAYEQY
TRBJ1-1,11,TRBV6-5,NA,ASSYTKNTEAF
TRBJ2-6,11,TRBV27,NA,ASRLSHRGSLT
TRBJ1-4,11,TRBV19,NA,ATRGQSNEKLF
TRBJ2-2,12,TRBV11-3,NA,ASSLVRGVGELF
TRBJ1-2,12,TRBV9,few,ASSPRTVNYGYT
TRBJ2-5,12,TRBV28,NA,ASSTFTGTETQY
TRBJ1-2,13,TRBV6-1,NA,ASSEVDRGNYGYT
TRBJ1-6,11,TRBV29-1,NA,STRQTDNSPLH
TRBJ2-1,11,TRBV2,once,ASTMTSSNEQF
TRBJ1-1,13,TRBV11-2,NA,ASRQLSGGAGEAF
TRBJ1-4,14,TRBV5-1,NA,ASSLGGQANNEKLF
TRBJ1-5,11,TRBV24-1,NA,ATSRGGGQPQH
TRBJ2-5,12,TRBV6-5,NA,ASSLAGGEETQY
TRBJ2-7,13,TRBV6-4,NA,ASSPRRLGGDEQY
TRBJ1-1,12,TRBV2,many,ASGTLRRNTEAF